This T cell receptor beta chain is from a study of cytomegalovirus exposure and HLA in healthy donors (dated by TCRdb to 2016 to 2017). Regarding the research as a whole: An earlier analysis of under 600 of the donors reported approximately 270 Gb of sequence data and 117 million unique TCR beta sequences from 150 million to 200 million T cells. An early release that covered fewer than 750 HLA-typed donors contained approximately 300 gigabases of sequencing data and roughly 84 million unique TCR sequences. Among the roughly 400 genotyped donors, approximately 82% belonged to the genetic ancestry cluster associated with self-reported Caucasian donors. The study aimed to test whether cataloging public T cell receptors could reveal signatures of past pathogen exposure. The study used immunosequencing to profile the T cell repertoires of more than 650 subjects and linked those repertoires to cytomegalovirus serostatus. Besides the first cohort of hundreds of subjects, a separate validation cohort made up of over a hundred different subjects was used. The study combined high-throughput TCR immunosequencing, statistical association of individual TCRs with disease status, and machine learning to predict cytomegalovirus infection status. A later analysis re-analyzed previously published TCR beta repertoires from 666 donors and added high-resolution HLA genotyping to study TCR occurrence patterns. The later analysis used no new phenotypic data to find candidate immune exposures, relying instead on TCR beta sequences and their occurrence across donors. In an earlier analysis of 500 to 650 of the donors, high-throughput TCR beta sequencing was used to judge whether each TCR beta V gene segment behaved as functional or pseudogenic. Alongside the repertoire data, information on donor age, sex, ethnicity and CMV serostatus was compiled. A later genetic analysis took genome-wide SNP genotypes for about 60% of the roughly 670 donors and used that subset as a discovery cohort. All discovery cohort repertoires had been generated using a single sequencing platform. Both class I and class II loci were covered by HLA typing, at four-digit resolution. The number of donors typed differed by locus, with roughly 629-640 for A, B, C, DRB1 and DQB1, 522 for DQA1, 600 to 610 for DPA1, and around 460 for DPB1. Because of strong linkage in the cohort, roughly five DR-DQ haplotypes were treated as single units for association and clustering. Among a few hundred genotyped donors of the cohort, an average of 235,054 unique TCR beta nucleotide sequences were sequenced per donor, around a sixth of them non-productive.

Results and caveats for the whole study, not just this receptor: In a later analysis, the rate of TCR association differed among HLA loci, with DRB1 alleles having the most associated TCRs and HLA-C alleles having the fewest. In a later genetic analysis, fewer N-insertions in productive TCRs were reported among donors in an Asian-associated ancestry cluster than the roughly 700-donor mean. Roughly uniform sequencing depth across donors was assumed in presence/absence analyses, although this assumption may not hold. Assigning TCR associations to individual alleles was difficult when HLA alleles, especially DR and DQ, strongly co-occurred. In an earlier analysis of fewer than 700 of the donors, most TCR beta V segments appeared in productive rearrangements about 87% or about 30% of the time, broadly matching IMGT annotations. A later analysis found that HLA-associated TCR beta chains were more clonally expanded and had lower generation probabilities than equally common non-associated chains. In a later genetic analysis, a missense DCLRE1C variant was associated with V-gene and J-gene trimming of TCR beta chains, and the association was replicated in an independent cohort. In this cohort, only TCR beta chains were sequenced, and detectable features were limited by the absence of alpha or paired-chain data. A later analysis reported that several top co-occurrence clusters appeared linked to parvovirus B19, influenza, CMV and Epstein-Barr virus. Because some donors lacked HLA typing at each locus, the association tests relied only on the typed subset. A further reported finding was that TCR beta sequences accurately predicted the HLA-A and HLA-B alleles for most subjects in the first cohort. In vitro tests confirmed that a few of the cytomegalovirus-associated TCR beta chains recognize cytomegalovirus antigens. Linkage disequilibrium might explain the correlated functional status among segregating V segments, but an unknown experimental factor could not be excluded. Because counts were too low, about 18 rarely observed V segments, including chromosome 9 orphons, were excluded from the earlier analysis of 587 of the donors. While some public TCRs were present in many individuals, most TCR sequences turned up only very rarely across donors. The authors suggested that the approach could potentially be generalized to other disease states and immunological phenotypes. Some IMGT-functional V segments, including TRBV6-2 and TRBV6-3, could not be distinguished by the 87-base-pair reads and were therefore excluded. A later analysis associated about 17,000 TCR beta sequences with specific HLA alleles at a false discovery rate of 0.05. A total of 164 TCR beta chains were listed by the study as associated with cytomegalovirus. In a later analysis, most CMV-associated TCR beta chains were found to appear HLA-restricted, with HLA associations seemingly driven largely by CMV exposure. CMV serostatus was the only immune exposure information available for the cohort. A group of highly shared sequence variants was considered likely to be a technical artifact of the sequencing pipeline. In both the original and validation cohorts, the classifier was reported to diagnose cytomegalovirus status with high specificity and sensitivity.

The library was generated by the immunoSEQ multiplex PCR assay. For the multiplex PCR, a mixture combining 60 forward primers for TCR Vbeta segments and 13 reverse primers for TCR Jbeta segments was used. The CDR3 region of rearranged TCR beta genes was amplified from genomic DNA by a multiplex PCR assay. The amplified TCR beta libraries were sequenced on the Illumina HiSeq System as 87-base-pair reads. In the original analysis: Across the 500 to 700 repertoires, a later analysis counted approximately 83 million unique TCR beta chains, some 11 million of which were shared by at least two donors. Raw reads were error-corrected and collapsed into unique sequences by a nearest-neighbor algorithm in which closely related sequences were merged to remove PCR and sequencing errors. V, D and J gene segments were assigned by aligning CDR3 sequences to IMGT reference sequences. Each retained sequence needed at least a six-nucleotide match to both a V gene segment and a J gene segment. A rearrangement counted as productive if the CDR3 had no stop codons and remained in frame with V and J, and every other rearrangement counted as non-productive. Following IMGT convention, CDR3 was defined as the stretch from the second conserved V-encoded cysteine up to the conserved J-encoded phenylalanine. The earlier analysis of 500 to 600 of the donors excluded sequences that lacked an unambiguous match to a single V gene segment. In an earlier analysis of 450 to 700 of the donors, V segments were called functional above 56.7% productive rearrangements and were called segregating when the between-donor standard deviation exceeded 5%. A statistical classification framework was developed to diagnose cytomegalovirus status using the catalog of TCR beta chain sequences. In a later analysis, V and J genes were assigned by comparing TCR nucleotide sequences against IMGT/GENE-DB human TR gene sequences. In a later analysis, CDR3 sequences and most-parsimonious VDJ recombination scenarios were assigned using the TCRdist pipeline. In a later analysis, each TCR beta chain was defined by its CDR3 amino acid sequence together with its V-gene family, and reads lacking a unique V-gene family were excluded. To address suspected cross-contamination and a sequencing artifact, a later analysis removed over 500 highly shared, low-generation-probability nucleotide sequences. In a later analysis, a clonal expansion index for each public chain was calculated from normalized within-repertoire ranks of inferred template counts. Generation probabilities in a later analysis came from a VDJ recombination model fitted to out-of-frame rearrangements, and those results were checked against IGoR. In a later analysis, TCR-TCR, TCR-HLA and TCR-CMV co-occurrence was scored with hypergeometric tests, and a repertoire-size bias correction was applied to TCR pairs. False discovery rates were estimated in a later analysis by permuting HLA or CMV assignments 20 times. In a later analysis, co-occurring TCRs were grouped using DBSCAN, with TCRdist sequence similarity added in when clustering inside HLA-allele-positive subsets. Repertoires with fewer than 30,000 or more than 120,000 public chains were left out of co-occurrence clustering, as were four to six repertoires with anomalous nucleotide sharing. In TCRdb, the immuneACCESS table is reduced to in-frame sequences with V and J assigned. These tables do not hold every clone; where another copy was compared, an unresolved V gene accounts for under half, and the others remain unexplained. D and trimming come from the DNA, and the V and J calls and clone size come from that table. Here the sample has around 150,000 clones; roughly 80% occur a single time. Of the sample, more than 1.2% is held by the ten largest clones.

Its CDR3 holds 13 amino acids, cysteine through phenylalanine. The entry retains the CDR3 DNA only, 39 bases that are in frame from base 1. The junction shows trimming of 1 base on V and 10 bases on J, plus 12 bases between the germline ends. From the germline V gene, CDR1 is SGHRS and CDR2 is YFSETQ. In total, over 600 healthy bone marrow donors made up the cohort. At the time of sampling, all cohort members were nominally healthy, though unrecorded immune exposures were likely present. The donor was CMV seronegative and belonged to the group of 380 or so seronegative cohort members. Each donor provided a peripheral blood sample, and peripheral blood mononuclear cells were used for TCR beta sequencing. The Qiagen DNeasy Blood Extraction Kit was used to extract genomic DNA from the blood cell samples. Concerning this clone itself: The antigen this receptor binds is unknown. Within one base of it there is no much larger clone, and no base qualities were kept.

Material for sequencing was PBMCs. This clonotype originated in a male donor in good health and CMV-seronegative. The chain uses TRBV5-1 and TRBJ2-1, with TRBD1 perhaps the D gene, on 6 matching bases. At the DNA level, the sequence is TGCGCCAGCAGCTTGTCAGGGGATTGGGAGCAGTTCTTC. Protein translation: CASSLSGDWEQFF.